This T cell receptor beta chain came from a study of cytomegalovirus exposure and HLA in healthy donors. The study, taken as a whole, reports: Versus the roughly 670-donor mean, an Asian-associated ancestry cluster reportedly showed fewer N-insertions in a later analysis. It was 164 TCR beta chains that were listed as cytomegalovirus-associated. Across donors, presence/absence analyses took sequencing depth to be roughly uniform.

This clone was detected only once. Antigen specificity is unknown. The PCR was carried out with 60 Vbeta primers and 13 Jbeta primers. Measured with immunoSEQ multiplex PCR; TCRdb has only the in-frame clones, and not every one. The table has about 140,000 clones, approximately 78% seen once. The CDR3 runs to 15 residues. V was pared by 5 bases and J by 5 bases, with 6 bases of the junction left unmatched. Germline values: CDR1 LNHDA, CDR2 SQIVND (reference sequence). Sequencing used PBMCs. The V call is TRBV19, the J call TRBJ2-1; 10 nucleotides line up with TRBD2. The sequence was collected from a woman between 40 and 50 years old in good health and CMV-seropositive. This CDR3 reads CASSPLAGGNNEQFF. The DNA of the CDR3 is TGTGCCAGTAGTCCGTTAGCGGGAGGAAACAATGAGCAGTTCTTC.